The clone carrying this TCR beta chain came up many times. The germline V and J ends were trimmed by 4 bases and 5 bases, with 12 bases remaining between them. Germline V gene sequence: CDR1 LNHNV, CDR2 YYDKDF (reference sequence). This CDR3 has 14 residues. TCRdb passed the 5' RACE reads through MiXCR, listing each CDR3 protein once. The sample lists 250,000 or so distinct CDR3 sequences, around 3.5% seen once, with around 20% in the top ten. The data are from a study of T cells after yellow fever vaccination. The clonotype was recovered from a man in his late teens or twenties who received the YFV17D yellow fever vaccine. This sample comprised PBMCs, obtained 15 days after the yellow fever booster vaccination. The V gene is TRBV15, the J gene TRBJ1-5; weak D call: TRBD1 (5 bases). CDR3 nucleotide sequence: TGTGCCACCAGCACTAGACAGAGCCATCAGCCCCAGCATTTT. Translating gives CATSTRQSHQPQHF.